Below, one T cell receptor (beta chain) is given with its context. Its specificity is not known. The table came from immunoSEQ multiplex PCR; TCRdb's copy has only in-frame clones and leaves some out. The data show around 550,000 clones, approximately 95% seen once. Selected positively for CCR7 and CD45RO-negative, naive CD8 cells excluded terminally differentiated effector memory CD45RA+ cells. This sample stems from a study of shared clonotypes between healthy human individuals. Points from the study as a whole: When compared with the clonotypes that were shared by all four sorted-subset donors, the non-shared clonotypes turned out to have lower generation probabilities.

Trimming stripped 8 bases from V and 6 bases from J, with 20 bases between. CDR1 is MDHEN and CDR2 is SYDVKM in the germline V gene. The CDR3 runs 14 residues. The chain joins TRBV28 to TRBJ2-7, with D perhaps given as TRBD1 or TRBD2 (6 bases each). Sequenced: naive CD8+ T cells sorted from blood. The receptor comes from a woman in her thirties in good health. The CDR3 nucleotides are TGTGCCAGCGGGCCGCGGGACACCCTCCTCGAGCAGTACTTC. It translates to CASGPRDTLLEQYF.